The 11 T cell receptor beta chains reported below all come from one sample, sequenced in a study of technical replicates of blood from several donors. Only in-frame clones appear in the TCRdb table, and some are missing; sequencing was by immunoSEQ multiplex PCR. The sample contains roughly 87,000 clones, roughly 91% of which appear only once. Sequenced sample: T cells isolated from PBMCs. These receptor sequences come from a human donor in good health.

The chain combines TRBV4-2 with TRBJ1-1, with 7 bases aligning to TRBD1. The V gene's germline CDR1 is LGHNA and CDR2 YNFKEQ. The trim removed 3 bases at V and 1 base at J, leaving 2 bases unmatched. The CDR3 totals 14 residues. CDR3 residues: CASSQNRGNTEAFF. The CDR3 DNA is TGTGCCAGCAGCCAGAACAGGGGGAACACTGAAGCTTTCTTT.

The rearrangement links TRBV19 to TRBJ2-6; D is perhaps TRBD1 (6 bases). Per germline, CDR1 LNHDA and CDR2 SQIVND (reference sequence). V was pared by 10 bases and J by 0 bases, with 16 bases between. The CDR3 is 16 residues long. CDR3 amino acids: CATKGTFNSGANVLTF. CDR3 nucleotides: TGTGCCACAAAAGGGACATTTAACTCTGGGGCCAACGTCCTGACTTTC.

This chain links TRBV6-5 with TRBJ1-2, with no clear D. This CDR3 has 14 amino acids. CDR1 is MNHEY and CDR2 is SVGAGI in the germline V gene. With 2 bases removed from V and 4 bases from J, the gap between germline ends came to 11 bases. This chain's CDR3 is CASSYQRTSYGYTF. CDR3 nucleotides: TGTGCCAGCAGTTACCAGAGGACTTCCTATGGCTACACCTTC.

The rearrangement links TRBV6-5 to TRBJ1-4; D is unresolved. The V gene lost 2 bases and the J gene lost 3 bases, with 10 bases spanning the gap. This CDR3 comprises 15 residues. Germline V gives CDR1 MNHEY, CDR2 SVGAGI. The CDR3 sequence is CASSYDRGPNEKLFF. The CDR3 nucleotides read TGTGCCAGCAGTTACGATCGAGGGCCTAATGAAAAACTGTTTTTT.

The chain links TRBV28 to TRBJ1-2, with 9 bases lining up with TRBD1. Trimming at V came to 4 bases and at J to 5 bases, leaving 5 bases not matched to a gene. The germline gives CDR1 MDHEN, CDR2 SYDVKM. The CDR3 is 14 residues long. DNA for the CDR3: TGTGCCAGCAGTTGGGACAGGGAGGTTTATGGCTACACCTTC. Its protein product is CASSWDREVYGYTF.

This chain joins TRBV21-1 and TRBJ1-4; the table's D call, TRBD1, was not checked against the DNA. TRBV21-1 is described as a pseudogene. The length of the CDR3 is 14 residues. The CDR3 DNA reads as TGTGCCAGCAGCAAAGACAGGGAGAGAGAAAAACTGTTTTTT. Its translation: CASSKDREREKLFF.

This clone has more than one count but fewer than ten. The rearrangement uses TRBV27 and TRBJ2-7, with 7 bases identical to TRBD2. V lost 7 bases and J lost 2; bases outside the gene matches: 11. The CDR3 runs 15 residues. The V gene's germline CDR1 is MNHEY and CDR2 SMNVEV (reference sequence). The CDR3 region has the DNA TGTGCCAGCAAGGGTGGCCTAGCGGAACCCTACGAGCAGTACTTC. As protein: CASKGGLAEPYEQYF.

The chain uses TRBV11-2 and TRBJ1-1; D might be TRBD1 (6 bases). Trimming left V 1 base short and J 4 bases short, with 13 bases between. Germline lookup yields CDR1 SGHAT and CDR2 FQNNGV. CDR3 length: 15 amino acids. The CDR3 is CASSLGDGQITEAFF. Here the CDR3 DNA reads TGTGCCAGCAGCTTAGGTGACGGACAGATCACTGAAGCTTTCTTT.

The genes are TRBV27 and TRBJ2-3; D is unclear. The length of the CDR3 is 14 residues. Per germline, CDR1 MNHEY and CDR2 SMNVEV (reference sequence). V shed 0 bases and J shed 2 bases, with 6 bases lying between them. This CDR3 is CASSLSSPTDTQYF. DNA of the CDR3: TGTGCCAGCAGTTTATCCTCCCCCACAGATACGCAGTATTTT.

The J gene is TRBJ2-1, the V gene TRBV4-1; perhaps TRBD2 as D (6 bases). The CDR3 has 17 amino acids. The V gene's germline CDR1 is MGHRA and CDR2 YSYEKL. V lost 5 bases and J lost 6, with 23 bases in between. The CDR3 is CASSINGPGTGLNEQFF. For the CDR3, the DNA is TGCGCCAGCAGCATAAACGGTCCGGGGACGGGACTCAATGAGCAGTTCTTC.

This chain's CDR3 is CASGRGSNYGYTF. CDR3 DNA sequence: TGCGCCAGTGGGAGAGGGTCCAACTATGGCTACACCTTC. The V and J genes are TRBV23-1 and TRBJ1-2; D is unresolved. TRBV23-1 qualifies as an ORF whose function is uncertain. Trimming removed 9 bases at V and 2 bases at J, with 13 bases between. The CDR3 is made up of 13 amino acids.